The 6 T cell receptor beta chains below were found in one sample sequenced in a study of human T cells and chemical hapten exposure. TCRdb used MiXCR to reprocess the RACE reads, holding one entry per CDR3 protein. Seen here are 300,000 to 450,000 distinct CDR3 sequences, roughly 5% observed once, and the top ten hold around 2.6%. Time point reported: pre-sensitization, week 0. Treatment indicated: therapeutic diphenylcyclopropenone sensitization with weekly scalp DPC. Sequencing used whole blood, obtained in connection with sensitization to the hapten diphenylcyclopropenone (DPC). The receptors here all came from a woman between 45 and 65 years old with alopecia areata. Some clones in this sample may be carry-over from other donors' samples.

The sample holds many counts of this clonotype. This sequence joins TRBV7-6 and TRBJ1-4, with TRBD1 as a possible D gene (6 bases). This CDR3 is 14 amino acids long. CDR1 is SGHVS and CDR2 is FNYEAQ in the germline V gene. V was trimmed by 5 bases and J by 3 bases, leaving 10 bases between them. CDR3 region: CASSRGASNEKLFF. The CDR3 DNA reads as TGTGCCAGCAGCCGGGGGGCGTCTAATGAAAAACTGTTTTTT.

The V call is TRBV29-1, the J call TRBJ1-1; the match to TRBD1 covers 10 bases. V shed 4 bases and J 0 bases; nucleotides not matched to a gene: 2. The CDR3 length is 14 residues. CDR1 is SQVTM and CDR2 is ANQGSEA in the germline V gene. The CDR3 here is CSVVGQGLNTEAFF. The CDR3 DNA sequence: TGCAGCGTTGTGGGACAGGGGTTGAACACTGAAGCTTTCTTT.

This chain uses TRBV9 with TRBJ2-1, with a tentative D call TRBD1 (7 bases). The V and J ends lost 1 base and 10 bases respectively, with 15 bases between them. In germline, CDR1 is SGDLS, CDR2 YYNGEE. The CDR3 extends over 14 amino acids. CDR3 DNA: TGTGCCAGCAGCGTATTTGCAGGGGGGAGAGAGCAGTTCTTC. This translates into CASSVFAGGREQFF.

This clonotype appeared a few times. This sequence joins TRBV6-5 and TRBJ1-5; 8 bases fit TRBD1. The J segment lost 6 bases and the V segment lost 3 bases, leaving 10 bases of the junction unmatched. CDR1 and CDR2 from the germline V gene are MNHEY and SVGAGI. CDR3 length equals 16 residues. The chain's CDR3 is CASSYTGTGIAQPQHF. The CDR3 bases are TGTGCCAGCAGTTATACCGGGACAGGAATCGCTCAGCCCCAGCATTTT.

The J gene is TRBJ1-2, the V gene TRBV6-5, with 10 positions matching TRBD1. Losses at the gene ends were 5 bases for V and 3 bases for J; bases not matched to a gene: 6. In germline, CDR1 is MNHEY, CDR2 SVGAGI. This CDR3 comprises 15 residues. The DNA for the CDR3 is TGTGCCAGCAGTCCCATCGGGACAGGGGACTATGGCTACACCTTC. Its translation: CASSPIGTGDYGYTF.

The chain employs TRBV12-3 or TRBV12-4 and TRBJ1-3; D is undetermined. The V end was cut by 5 bases, the J end by 1 base, with 12 bases between. The CDR3 extends over 15 amino acids. The CDR3 region is CASSPITVSGNTIYF. For the CDR3, the DNA is TGTGCCAGCAGTCCCATCACGGTATCTGGAAACACCATATATTTT.